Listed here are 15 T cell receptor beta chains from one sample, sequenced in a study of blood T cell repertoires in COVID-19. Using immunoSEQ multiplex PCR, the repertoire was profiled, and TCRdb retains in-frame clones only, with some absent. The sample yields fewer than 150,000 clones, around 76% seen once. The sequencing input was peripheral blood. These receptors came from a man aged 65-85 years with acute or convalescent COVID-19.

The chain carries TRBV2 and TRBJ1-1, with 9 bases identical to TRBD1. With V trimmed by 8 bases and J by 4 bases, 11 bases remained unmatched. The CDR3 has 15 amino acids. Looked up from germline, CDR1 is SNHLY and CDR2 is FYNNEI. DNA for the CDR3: TGTGCCAGCGGATCACCGACAGGGGGGGCCACTGAAGCTTTCTTT. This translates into CASGSPTGGATEAFF.

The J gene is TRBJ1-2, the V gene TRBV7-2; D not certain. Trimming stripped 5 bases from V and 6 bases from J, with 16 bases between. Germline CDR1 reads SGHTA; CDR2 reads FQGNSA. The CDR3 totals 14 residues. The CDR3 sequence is CASSRPGEIDGYTF. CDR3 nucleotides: TGTGCCAGCAGCCGCCCCGGGGAGATAGATGGCTACACCTTC.

CDR3 in DNA: TGTGCCAGCAGTGAAGGGGGGGGAAGGGCTGAAGCTTTCTTT. Translated: CASSEGGGRAEAFF. V is TRBV2 and J is TRBJ1-1; perhaps TRBD1 as D (5 bases). Trimming removed 1 base at V and 6 bases at J, with 12 bases between. Germline-derived CDR1 and CDR2 are SNHLY and FYNNEI. The CDR3 loop spans 14 amino acids.

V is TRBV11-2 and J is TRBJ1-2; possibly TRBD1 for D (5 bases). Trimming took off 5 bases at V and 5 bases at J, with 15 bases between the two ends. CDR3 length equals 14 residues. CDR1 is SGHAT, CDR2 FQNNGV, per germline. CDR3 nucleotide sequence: TGTGCCAGCAGCCCGGGGACGGGGACTTATGGCTACACCTTC. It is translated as CASSPGTGTYGYTF.

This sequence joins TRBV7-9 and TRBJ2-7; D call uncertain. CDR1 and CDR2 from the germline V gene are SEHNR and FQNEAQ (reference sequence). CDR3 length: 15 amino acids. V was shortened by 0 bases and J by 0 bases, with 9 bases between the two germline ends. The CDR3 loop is CASSLAQRNSYEQYF. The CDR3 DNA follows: TGTGCCAGCAGCTTAGCGCAGAGGAACTCCTACGAGCAGTACTTC.

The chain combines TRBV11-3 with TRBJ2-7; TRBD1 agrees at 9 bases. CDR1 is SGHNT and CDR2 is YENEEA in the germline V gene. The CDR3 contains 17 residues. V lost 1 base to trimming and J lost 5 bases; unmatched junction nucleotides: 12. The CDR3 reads CASSLVSAGQGSNEQYF. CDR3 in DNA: TGTGCCAGCAGCTTAGTTTCGGCGGGACAGGGTTCGAACGAGCAGTACTTC.

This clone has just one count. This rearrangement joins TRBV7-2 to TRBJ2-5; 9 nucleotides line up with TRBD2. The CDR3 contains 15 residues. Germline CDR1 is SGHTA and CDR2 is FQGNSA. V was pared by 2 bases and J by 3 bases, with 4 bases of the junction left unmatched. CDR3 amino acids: CASSLRGGGEETQYF. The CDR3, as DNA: TGTGCCAGCAGCTTAAGGGGCGGGGGGGAAGAGACCCAGTACTTC. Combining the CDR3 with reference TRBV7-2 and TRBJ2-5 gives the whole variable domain GAGVSQSPSNKVTEKGKDVELRCDPISGHTALYWYRQSLGQGLEFLIYFQGNSAPDKSGLPSDRFSAERTGGSVSTLTIQRTQQEDSAVYLCASSLRGGGEETQYFGPGTRLLVL.

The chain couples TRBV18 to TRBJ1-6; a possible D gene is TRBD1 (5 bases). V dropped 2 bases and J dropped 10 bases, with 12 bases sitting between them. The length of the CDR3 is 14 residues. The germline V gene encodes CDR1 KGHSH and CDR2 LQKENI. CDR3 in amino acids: CASSPSRGESPLHF. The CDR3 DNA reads TGTGCCAGCTCACCATCCCGGGGGGAATCACCCCTCCACTTT. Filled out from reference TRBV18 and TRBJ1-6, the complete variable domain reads NAGVMQNPRHLVRRRGQEARLRCSPMKGHSHVYWYRQLPEEGLKFMVYLQKENIIDESGMPKERFSAEFPKEGPSILRIQQVVRGDSAAYFCASSPSRGESPLHFGNGTRLTVT.

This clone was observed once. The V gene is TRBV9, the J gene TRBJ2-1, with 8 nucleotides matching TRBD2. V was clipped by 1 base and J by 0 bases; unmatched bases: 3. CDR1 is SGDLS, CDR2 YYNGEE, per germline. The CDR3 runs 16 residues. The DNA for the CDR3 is TGTGCCAGCAGCGTAACAGCGGGGGACTCCTACAATGAGCAGTTCTTC. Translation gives CASSVTAGDSYNEQFF.

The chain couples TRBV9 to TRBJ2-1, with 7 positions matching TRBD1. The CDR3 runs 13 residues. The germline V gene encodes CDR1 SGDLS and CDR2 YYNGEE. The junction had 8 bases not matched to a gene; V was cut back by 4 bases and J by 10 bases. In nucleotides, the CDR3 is TGTGCCAGCAGCCCTACCGGGACAGTAGAGCAGTTCTTC. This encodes CASSPTGTVEQFF. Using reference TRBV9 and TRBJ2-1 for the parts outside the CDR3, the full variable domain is DSGVTQTPKHLITATGQRVTLRCSPRSGDLSVYWYQQSLDQGLQFLIQYYNGEERAKGNILERFSAQQFPDLHSELNLSSLELGDSALYFCASSPTGTVEQFFGPGTRLTVL.

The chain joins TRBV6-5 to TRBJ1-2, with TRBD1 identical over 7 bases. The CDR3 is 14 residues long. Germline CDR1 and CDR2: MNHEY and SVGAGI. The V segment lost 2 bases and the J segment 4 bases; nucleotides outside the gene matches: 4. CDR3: CASSYQGVSYGYTF. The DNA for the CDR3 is TGTGCCAGCAGTTACCAGGGGGTTTCCTATGGCTACACCTTC.

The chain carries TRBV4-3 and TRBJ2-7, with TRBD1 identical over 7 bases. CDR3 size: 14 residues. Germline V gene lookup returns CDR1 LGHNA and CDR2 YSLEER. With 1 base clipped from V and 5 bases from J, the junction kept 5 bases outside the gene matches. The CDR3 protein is CASSQAGGRNEQYF. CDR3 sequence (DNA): TGCGCCAGCAGCCAAGCAGGGGGTAGAAACGAGCAGTACTTC.

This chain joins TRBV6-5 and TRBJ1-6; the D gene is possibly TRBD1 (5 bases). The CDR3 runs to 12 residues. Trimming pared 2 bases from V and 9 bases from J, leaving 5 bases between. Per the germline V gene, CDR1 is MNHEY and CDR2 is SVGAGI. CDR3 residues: CASSYGASPLHF. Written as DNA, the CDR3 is TGTGCCAGCAGTTACGGGGCTTCACCCCTCCACTTT.

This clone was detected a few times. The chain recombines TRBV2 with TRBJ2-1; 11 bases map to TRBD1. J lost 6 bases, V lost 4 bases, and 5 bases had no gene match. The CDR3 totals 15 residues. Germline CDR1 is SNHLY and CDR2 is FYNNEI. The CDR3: CASSASGTGGNEQFF. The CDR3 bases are TGTGCCAGCAGTGCTTCCGGGACAGGGGGCAATGAGCAGTTCTTC.

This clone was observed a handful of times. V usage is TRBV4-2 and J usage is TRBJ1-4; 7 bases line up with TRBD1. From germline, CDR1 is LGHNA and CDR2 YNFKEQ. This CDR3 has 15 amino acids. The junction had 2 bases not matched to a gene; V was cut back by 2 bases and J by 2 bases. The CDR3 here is CASSQPGGTNEKLFF. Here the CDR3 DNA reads TGTGCCAGCAGCCAACCAGGGGGGACTAATGAAAAACTGTTTTTT.